The 23 T cell receptor beta chains below come from one sample, sequenced in a study of blood T cells in healthy people across ages. Together with a sample-barcoded 5' primer, a J-beta primer mix was included in a second PCR lasting roughly 6 to 12 cycles. TCRdb used MiXCR to reprocess the 5' RACE reads, holding one entry per CDR3 protein. The sample lists 1.6 million or so distinct CDR3 sequences; 30% to 40% were seen once. The sequenced sample consisted of blood. The receptors derive from a woman younger than 45 in good health.

J is TRBJ2-7 and V is TRBV7-2; D not certain. V lost 5 bases and J lost 3, with 8 bases in between. CDR1 is SGHTA and CDR2 is FQGNSA in the germline V gene. The CDR3 runs 12 residues. CDR3 in amino acids: CASSRTVYEQYF. The DNA of the CDR3 is TGTGCCAGCAGCCGTACAGTCTACGAGCAGTACTTC.

The chain has TRBV12-3 or TRBV12-4 and TRBJ2-2, with TRBD1 matching 7 bases. V lost 6 bases and J lost 0; bases outside the gene matches: 1. The CDR3 has 14 amino acids. CDR3 loop: CASRTGSNTGELFF. CDR3 nucleotides: TGTGCCAGCAGGACAGGGTCGAACACCGGGGAGCTGTTTTTT.

This clonotype was recorded a few times. The V call is TRBV11-1, the J call TRBJ2-4; 7 nucleotides line up with TRBD1. Trimming took 5 bases from V and 9 from J; bases not matched to a gene: 16. The CDR3 length is 16 residues. Germline V gene data show CDR1 as SGHAT and CDR2 as FQDESV (reference sequence). CDR3 coding DNA: TGTGCCAGCAGCCCCCGGGACAGACAATATCAGGGCATTCAGTACTTC. It is translated as CASSPRDRQYQGIQYF.

The rearrangement links TRBV5-1 to TRBJ1-1; 8 nucleotides line up with TRBD1. The CDR3 covers 15 residues. The V and J ends lost 5 bases and 4 bases, in that order; junction bases with no gene match: 10. The V gene's germline CDR1 is SGHRS and CDR2 YFSETQ. The CDR3 reads CASRSLRTGLTEAFF. In DNA, the CDR3 is TGCGCCAGCAGATCCCTAAGGACAGGGCTCACTGAAGCTTTCTTT.

This clonotype was detected ten times or more. This chain links TRBV4-1 with TRBJ2-5, with 9 bases lining up with TRBD2. Germline loops: CDR1 MGHRA, CDR2 YSYEKL. This CDR3 region has 15 residues. Trimming removed 0 bases from V and 5 bases from J; junction bases left unmatched: 4. CDR3 residues: CASSQEALAGETQYF. The CDR3 bases are TGCGCCAGCAGCCAAGAAGCACTAGCGGGTGAGACCCAGTACTTC.

The chain links TRBV10-3 to TRBJ1-3; 9 bases align to TRBD1. Unmatched junction bases numbered 5, after V lost 8 bases and J lost 0 bases. Germline V lookup: CDR1 ENHRY, CDR2 SYGVKD. This CDR3 has 15 amino acids. The CDR3 DNA follows: TGTGCCATCGGGACAGGGCCCCGCTCTGGAAACACCATATATTTT. It is translated as CAIGTGPRSGNTIYF.

This clonotype turned up a few times. The chain carries TRBV2 and TRBJ1-5; D is ambiguous. Germline V gene sequence: CDR1 SNHLY, CDR2 FYNNEI. This CDR3 contains 14 residues. Trimming pared 8 bases from V and 0 bases from J, leaving 11 bases between. The CDR3 coding sequence is TGTGCCAGCTCGACCAGCAGTAGCAATCAGCCCCAGCATTTT. It specifies CASSTSSSNQPQHF.

This clonotype has just a few counts. V gene TRBV27 combines with J gene TRBJ2-7; 10 positions agree with TRBD1. The CDR3 is made up of 15 amino acids. Trimming cost V 4 bases and J 5 bases; bases outside gene matches: 8. The germline V gene encodes CDR1 MNHEY and CDR2 SMNVEV (reference sequence). DNA of the CDR3: TGTGCCAGCAGTTCCGCCGGACAGGGGGGCGACGAGCAGTACTTC. Its protein is CASSSAGQGGDEQYF.

This clonotype has just a few counts. CDR3 in amino acids: CSARERISYEQYF. The CDR3, as DNA: TGCAGTGCTAGAGAACGGATATCCTACGAGCAGTACTTC. This chain links TRBV20-1 with TRBJ2-7; D remains ambiguous. The CDR3 spans 13 residues. Germline CDR1 is DFQATT and CDR2 is SNEGSKA (reference sequence). V was cut by 0 bases and J by 1 base, with 7 bases left in between.

This chain connects TRBV20-1 to TRBJ2-7; D may be TRBD2 (6 bases). The length of the CDR3 is 16 residues. CDR1 DFQATT and CDR2 SNEGSKA come from the germline V gene (reference sequence). Trimming cost V 5 bases and J 1 base, with 21 bases left between them. The DNA for the CDR3 is TGCAGTGCTGCACCACTGTTAGAGGGAGGATCCTACGAGCAGTACTTC. It yields the protein CSAAPLLEGGSYEQYF.

This clonotype was recorded only once. The rearrangement joins TRBV6-5 to TRBJ2-1, with TRBD2 matching 11 bases. The V segment lost 5 bases and the J segment 8 bases; nucleotides outside the gene matches: 8. Germline CDR1 is MNHEY and CDR2 is SVGAGI. The CDR3 is made up of 15 amino acids. The CDR3 bases are TGTGCCAGCAGTACTACTAGCGGGAGATTTGATGAGCAGTTCTTC. Its protein product is CASSTTSGRFDEQFF.

This chain connects TRBV20-1 to TRBJ2-1; TRBD2 matches 8 bases. V trimming: 5 bases; J trimming: 1 base; junction bases outside the gene matches: 7. Germline loops: CDR1 DFQATT, CDR2 SNEGSKA (reference sequence). The CDR3 length is 15 residues. CDR3 loop: CSASIAGISYNEQFF. CDR3 in DNA: TGCAGTGCTTCTATAGCGGGAATTTCCTACAATGAGCAGTTCTTC.

The J gene is TRBJ2-1, the V gene TRBV4-1; TRBD2 matches 9 bases. The V segment lost 3 bases and the J segment 9 bases; nucleotides outside the gene matches: 9. CDR1 is MGHRA and CDR2 is YSYEKL in the germline V gene. The length of the CDR3 is 15 residues. The CDR3 coding sequence is TGCGCCAGCAGCCACGTTAGCGGGAGCCGTGGTGAGCAGTTCTTC. The encoded protein is CASSHVSGSRGEQFF.

Notes on this clonotype: One end of the junction is discordant with germline, which a read error may explain. The rearrangement links TRBV11-2 to TRBJ2-3; TRBD1 or TRBD2 may be the D gene (8 bases each). CDR1 is SGHAT, CDR2 FQNNGV, per germline. The CDR3 is 15 residues long. CDR3 DNA sequence: TGTGCCAGCAGCTTCAGACGGGGGGGGACAGGTACGCAGTATTTT. This encodes CASSFRRGGTGTQYF. Supplemented by reference TRBV11-2 and TRBJ2-3, the full variable domain reads EAGVAQSPRYKIIEKRQSVAFWCNPISGHATLYWYQQILGQGPKLLIQFQNNGVVDDSQLPKDRFSAERLKGVDSTLKIQPAKLEDSAVYLCASSFRRGGTGTQYFGPGTRLTVL.

The V and J genes are TRBV30 and TRBJ1-5; the match to TRBD1 covers 8 bases. The J segment lost 1 base and the V segment lost 5 bases, leaving 1 base of the junction unmatched. In germline, CDR1 is GTSNPN, CDR2 SVGIG (reference sequence). The CDR3 length is 13 residues. CDR3: CAWQGASNQPQHF. DNA of the CDR3: TGTGCCTGGCAGGGGGCAAGCAATCAGCCCCAGCATTTT.

V and J are TRBV20-1 and TRBJ2-7; TRBD1 or TRBD2 may be the D gene (6 bases each). CDR3 length: 12 residues. Trimming shortened V by 6 bases and J by 13 bases, and 22 bases separated the two germline ends. Per the germline V gene, CDR1 is DFQATT and CDR2 is SNEGSKA (reference sequence). Here the CDR3 DNA reads TGCAGTGCCTCCATGGGGGGCTACGGGCACTACTTC. Translating gives CSASMGGYGHYF.

In DNA, the CDR3 is TGTGCCAGCAGCTTATCTAGCGGGGCAGGAGATACGCAGTATTTT. This gives the protein CASSLSSGAGDTQYF. The V and J genes are TRBV7-3 and TRBJ2-3, with 9 bases lining up with TRBD2. The V segment lost 2 bases and the J segment 5 bases; nucleotides outside the gene matches: 5. Germline CDR1 is SGHTA and CDR2 is FQGTGA. The CDR3 runs to 15 residues.

This CDR3 reads CASSRTAAGNSPLHF. The CDR3 coding sequence is TGTGCCAGCAGCCGGACCGCCGCCGGGAATTCACCCCTCCACTTT. The chain employs TRBV6-4 and TRBJ1-6; D ambiguous. CDR3 length equals 15 residues. Germline V gene data show CDR1 as MRHNA and CDR2 as SNTAGT. Trimming stripped 6 bases from V and 7 bases from J, with 16 bases between.

The V gene is TRBV11-2, the J gene TRBJ2-5; 8 bases map to TRBD2. The CDR3 length is 15 residues. V shed 3 bases, J shed 11 bases, and the junction held 14 bases outside the gene matches. Germline CDR1 reads SGHAT; CDR2 reads FQNNGV. The CDR3: CASSLASGRRNEQYF. The CDR3 coding sequence is TGTGCCAGCAGCTTGGCCAGCGGGAGAAGGAATGAGCAGTACTTC.

In its sample, this clonotype was seen many times. This chain connects TRBV27 to TRBJ2-7; D unresolved. The CDR3 covers 13 residues. Trimming removed 3 bases at V and 3 bases at J, with 9 bases between. CDR1 is MNHEY, CDR2 SMNVEV, per germline (reference sequence). CDR3 in amino acids: CASSLTEYYEQYF. CDR3 nucleotide sequence: TGTGCCAGCAGTTTGACTGAGTACTACGAGCAGTACTTC.

This clonotype occurred once. This chain links TRBV6-5 with TRBJ1-2; 10 nucleotides align to TRBD1. Germline CDR1 is MNHEY and CDR2 is SVGAGI. The length of the CDR3 is 14 residues. Trimming removed 8 bases from V and 8 bases from J; junction bases left unmatched: 11. The CDR3 DNA sequence: TGTGCCAGCCGCCGGGACAGGGGACCGATGGGCTACACCTTC. Translating it yields CASRRDRGPMGYTF.

This clonotype was counted only a few times. The rearrangement uses TRBV6-6 and TRBJ1-5; no clear D gene. CDR3 length: 13 residues. Between the trimmed V and J ends, which lost 6 bases and 9 bases, there was a span of 15 bases. Germline V gene data show CDR1 as MNHNY and CDR2 as SVGAGI (reference sequence). Here the CDR3 reads CASRHSLDRPQHF. The DNA of the CDR3 is TGTGCCAGCAGACACAGTTTGGATCGGCCCCAGCATTTT.

J is TRBJ2-5 and V is TRBV28; TRBD2 aligns across 13 bases. The V segment lost 7 bases and the J segment 5 bases; nucleotides outside the gene matches: 7. The CDR3 has 15 amino acids. Germline assignment: CDR1 MDHEN and CDR2 SYDVKM. The CDR3 region is CASTKTSGRSETQYF. The CDR3 nucleotides are TGTGCCAGCACCAAGACTAGCGGGAGGAGTGAGACCCAGTACTTC.